A single sample gave rise to the 20 T cell receptor beta chains below, sequenced in a study of blood T cell repertoires in COVID-19. Sequencing used immunoSEQ multiplex PCR; TCRdb keeps in-frame clones, though not all of them. The table lists 250,000 or so clones, 85% to 90% of them singletons. Sequenced material: PBMCs or T cells enriched from blood (not recorded which). These receptor sequences come from a man aged 45-65 years who had been exposed to COVID-19.

The chain employs TRBV6-5 and TRBJ2-5; 9 bases match TRBD1. The CDR3 contains 16 residues. V dropped 0 bases and J dropped 5; count of bases not matched to a gene: 7. The germline V gene has CDR1 MNHEY and CDR2 SVGAGI. CDR3 nucleotides: TGTGCCAGCAGTTACTCTAGGACAGGGGTTATGGAGACCCAGTACTTC. It is translated as CASSYSRTGVMETQYF.

V usage is TRBV18 and J usage is TRBJ2-7, with 7 bases fitting TRBD1. There are 13 residues in the CDR3. Per the germline V gene, CDR1 is KGHSH and CDR2 is LQKENI. The J segment lost 3 bases and the V segment lost 3 bases, leaving 2 bases of the junction unmatched. DNA of the CDR3: TGTGCCAGCTCACCTGGACAGGACTACGAGCAGTACTTC. Translated, it gives CASSPGQDYEQYF.

This clone was found a few times. The rearrangement links TRBV7-8 to TRBJ1-2; 9 bases line up with TRBD1. V gave up 7 bases and J gave up 8 bases; unmatched junction bases: 11. Per the germline V gene, CDR1 is SGHVS and CDR2 is FQNEAQ. The CDR3 loop spans 14 amino acids. CDR3 amino acids: CASTLGRDRAGYTF. In DNA, the CDR3 is TGTGCCAGCACCTTGGGAAGGGACAGGGCCGGCTACACCTTC.

The chain uses TRBV19 and TRBJ1-3; D unresolved. Per germline, CDR1 LNHDA and CDR2 SQIVND (reference sequence). The length of the CDR3 is 14 residues. Trimming took 3 bases from V and 1 from J, leaving 7 bases between them. CDR3: CASSIGRSGNTIYF. The CDR3 DNA reads TGTGCCAGTAGTATTGGTCGGTCTGGAAACACCATATATTTT.

This clone was seen just once. V is TRBV6-6 and J is TRBJ1-1; perhaps TRBD1 as D (5 bases). CDR3 length equals 16 residues. CDR1 and CDR2 (germline): MNHNY, SVGAGI (reference sequence). V dropped 5 bases and J dropped 4 bases, with 20 bases sitting between them. CDR3 loop: CASSTLGAGSGTEAFF. In nucleotides, the CDR3 is TGTGCCAGCAGTACCCTAGGGGCAGGGTCGGGCACTGAAGCTTTCTTT.

V usage is TRBV27 and J usage is TRBJ1-2; TRBD1 is a possible D gene (6 bases). V lost 7 bases and J 4 bases, leaving 13 bases between the germline ends. Germline values: CDR1 MNHEY, CDR2 SMNVEV (reference sequence). The CDR3 runs to 13 residues. The CDR3 bases are TGTGCCAGCACCCCGGCGGGGGCCTATGGCTACACCTTC. Its protein product is CASTPAGAYGYTF.

The chain is built from TRBV30 and TRBJ1-6, with D possibly matching TRBD1 (5 bases). Trimming took 3 bases from V and 7 from J, leaving 13 bases between them. This CDR3 comprises 14 residues. Germline CDR1 GTSNPN, CDR2 SVGIG (reference sequence). The chain's CDR3 is CAWRLWTRNSPLHF. The CDR3 DNA sequence: TGTGCCTGGAGGCTCTGGACAAGGAATTCACCCCTCCACTTT. Based on the CDR3 plus reference TRBV30 and TRBJ1-6, the full variable domain is SQTIHQWPATLVQPVGSPLSLECTVEGTSNPNLYWYRQAAGRGLQLLFYSVGIGQISSEVPQNLSASRPQDRQFILSSKKLLLSDSGFYLCAWRLWTRNSPLHFGNGTRLTVT.

The CDR3 coding sequence is TGTGCCAGCAGCCAAGTAAGAGCCAACCTCAATGAGCAGTTCTTC. Protein product: CASSQVRANLNEQFF. The genes are TRBV4-2 and TRBJ2-1, with unresolved D. The germline V and J ends were trimmed by 1 base and 6 bases, with 13 bases remaining between them. Looked up from germline, CDR1 is LGHNA and CDR2 is YNFKEQ. The CDR3 runs 15 residues.

This chain connects TRBV28 to TRBJ2-7, with 8 nucleotides matching TRBD1. V lost 5 bases to trimming and J lost 9 bases; unmatched junction nucleotides: 9. Germline assignment: CDR1 MDHEN and CDR2 SYDVKM. The CDR3 has 13 residues. CDR3 protein: CASSPGQGVGQYF. In DNA form, the CDR3 reads TGTGCCAGCAGTCCTGGACAGGGAGTTGGGCAGTACTTC.

This clone has just one count. The chain is built from TRBV18 and TRBJ2-7; 7 bases are a match to TRBD1. CDR3 length equals 15 residues. After removal of 2 bases from V and 0 bases from J, the junction contained 4 bases not matched to a gene. Germline V gives CDR1 KGHSH, CDR2 LQKENI. The CDR3 sequence is CASSPGTVRSYEQYF. The CDR3 nucleotides read TGTGCCAGCTCACCAGGGACAGTCCGCTCCTACGAGCAGTACTTC.

The chain couples TRBV7-3 to TRBJ2-1; D is ambiguous. The germline V gene encodes CDR1 SGHTA and CDR2 FQGTGA. V lost 4 bases, J lost 6 bases, and 13 bases lay in between. This CDR3 is 14 amino acids long. This chain's CDR3 is CASSYGARANEQFF. The CDR3 region has the DNA TGTGCCAGCAGCTACGGTGCGCGTGCCAATGAGCAGTTCTTC.

This chain links TRBV5-1 with TRBJ2-3; D is possibly TRBD2 (5 bases). CDR3 length: 16 residues. CDR1 is SGHRS and CDR2 is YFSETQ in the germline V gene. Trimming removed 1 base at V and 2 bases at J, with 14 bases between. CDR3 coding DNA: TGCGCCAGCAGCTTGTTAGGGTCGGGGAACACAGATACGCAGTATTTT. Translated, it gives CASSLLGSGNTDTQYF.

The chain employs TRBV5-1 and TRBJ2-1; TRBD1 matches at 7 bases. Germline CDR1 reads SGHRS; CDR2 reads YFSETQ. J was trimmed by 15 bases and V by 4 bases; bases with no gene match: 7. CDR3 size: 11 residues. CDR3 sequence reads: CASSADRVLFF. The CDR3 nucleotides read TGCGCCAGCAGCGCAGACAGGGTCCTGTTCTTC.

This clone was seen only once. The chain carries TRBV28 and TRBJ1-2; D is unresolved. The CDR3 contains 12 residues. Germline V gene sequence: CDR1 MDHEN, CDR2 SYDVKM. V lost 1 base to trimming and J lost 5 bases, with 5 bases between them. CDR3 DNA: TGTGCCAGCAGTTTATTCACATATGGCTACACCTTC. It is translated as CASSLFTYGYTF.

The chain recombines TRBV28 with TRBJ2-1; D uncertain. There are 13 residues in the CDR3. Trimming stripped 7 bases from V and 3 bases from J, with 10 bases between. Germline loops: CDR1 MDHEN, CDR2 SYDVKM. The CDR3 bases are TGTGCCAGCACTCAGGTGGACTACAATGAGCAGTTCTTC. Translation: CASTQVDYNEQFF.

The V call is TRBV5-1, the J call TRBJ2-5; 9 bases align to TRBD1. V gave up 6 bases and J gave up 4 bases; unmatched junction bases: 4. The CDR3 consists of 13 residues. Germline V gene lookup returns CDR1 SGHRS and CDR2 YFSETQ. The CDR3 reads CASTQGAGETQYF. The CDR3 nucleotides read TGCGCCAGCACACAGGGGGCAGGAGAGACCCAGTACTTC.

This chain joins TRBV6-2 or TRBV6-3 and TRBJ2-7, with TRBD2 as a possible D gene (6 bases). The germline gives CDR1 MNHEY, CDR2 SVGEGT. V dropped 4 bases and J dropped 0 bases, with 13 bases sitting between them. CDR3 size: 15 residues. The CDR3 sequence is CASSSRGAYSYEQYV. For the CDR3, the DNA is TGTGCCAGCAGTTCTCGCGGGGCCTACTCCTACGAGCAGTACGTC.

This chain joins TRBV5-4 and TRBJ1-1; the D gene is possibly TRBD1 (5 bases). CDR1 is SGHNT, CDR2 YYREEE, per germline (reference sequence). The CDR3 contains 16 residues. V gave up 4 bases and J gave up 0 bases, with 16 bases separating them. The CDR3 nucleotides are TGTGCCAGCAGCCCCGGGGGGGGAGGCATGAACACTGAAGCTTTCTTT. Translation: CASSPGGGGMNTEAFF. Drawing the rest from reference TRBV5-4 and TRBJ1-1, the complete variable domain is ETGVTQSPTHLIKTRGQQVTLRCSSQSGHNTVSWYQQALGQGPQFIFQYYREEENGRGNFPPRFSGLQFPNYSSELNVNALELDDSALYLCASSPGGGGMNTEAFFGQGTRLTVV.

Concerning this clone: One junction end disagrees with the germline gene, perhaps due to a read error. J is TRBJ2-5 and V is TRBV11-3; 7 nucleotides match TRBD2. The CDR3 has 16 residues. CDR1 and CDR2 from the germline V gene are SGHNT and YENEEA. Here the CDR3 reads CASNLGGGSWGETQYF. The DNA of the CDR3 is TGTGCCAGCAACTTAGGTGGCGGGAGTTGGGGAGAGACCCAGTACTTC.

The chain joins TRBV7-2 to TRBJ1-3; maybe TRBD1 (6 bases). The CDR3 extends over 15 amino acids. Germline V lookup: CDR1 SGHTA, CDR2 FQGNSA. V lost 1 base to trimming and J lost 6 bases, with 13 bases between them. The CDR3 nucleotides are TGTGCCAGCAGCTTAGTGGGGGCAGGAGAAAACACCATATATTTT. Amino acid sequence: CASSLVGAGENTIYF.